These T cell receptor beta chains were read from a single sample in a study of T cell responses to AZD1222 COVID-19 vaccine. Profiled with immunoSEQ multiplex PCR; TCRdb holds only in-frame clones, not every one. Of around 80,000 clones listed, approximately 85% are singletons. Sample: peripheral blood, taken 28 days after the second AZD1222 dose. The receptors here all came from an adult who received the AZD1222 COVID-19 vaccine. CDR3s include the opening cysteine and the closing phenylalanine or tryptophan. Fields, in order: D gene, clone size, V gene, J gene, CDR3 DNA, CDR3 protein. The D gene is left open where the match is weak. The size of a clone is reported for some rows only, either as once, few or many, or as a class for expanded clones.

D gene: .; clone size: .; V gene: TRBV27; J gene: TRBJ1-1; CDR3 DNA: TGTGCCAGCAGTCCCGCCGGGGGGAGTGAAGCTTTCTTT; CDR3 protein: CASSPAGGSEAFF
D gene: .; clone size: many; V gene: TRBV6-1; J gene: TRBJ1-4; CDR3 DNA: TGTGCCAGCAGTGACGTCCTAAAACAGGAAAAACTGTTTTTT; CDR3 protein: CASSDVLKQEKLFF
D gene: .; clone size: .; V gene: TRBV11-2; J gene: TRBJ2-2; CDR3 DNA: TGTGCCAGCAGCCCCGACCGGCGTGGGAACACCGGGGAGCTGTTTTTT; CDR3 protein: CASSPDRRGNTGELFF
D gene: TRBD2; clone size: .; V gene: TRBV5-1; J gene: TRBJ2-1; CDR3 DNA: TGCGCCAGCAGCTTGGGGACTAGCGGGCACTACAATGAGCAGTTCTTC; CDR3 protein: CASSLGTSGHYNEQFF
D gene: .; clone size: .; V gene: TRBV27; J gene: TRBJ1-4; CDR3 DNA: TGTGCCAGCAGCCCACGCCAGGCTGGTAATGAAAAACTGTTTTTT; CDR3 protein: CASSPRQAGNEKLFF
D gene: TRBD2; clone size: .; V gene: TRBV10-3; J gene: TRBJ2-7; CDR3 DNA: TGTGCCATTGGGACTATTACCTACGAGCAGTACTTC; CDR3 protein: CAIGTITYEQYF
D gene: TRBD1; clone size: .; V gene: TRBV12-3/TRBV12-4; J gene: TRBJ1-1; CDR3 DNA: TGTGCCACAAAACAGGGGGCTGGGACTGAAGCTTTCTTT; CDR3 protein: CATKQGAGTEAFF
D gene: .; clone size: .; V gene: TRBV24-1; J gene: TRBJ1-6; CDR3 DNA: TGTGCCACCTCCGCTGGAAATTCACCCCTCCACTTT; CDR3 protein: CATSAGNSPLHF
D gene: .; clone size: .; V gene: TRBV6-5; J gene: TRBJ2-6; CDR3 DNA: TGTGCCAGCAGCAGGGGCCCCTTAGTGGCCAACGTCCTGACTTTC; CDR3 protein: CASSRGPLVANVLTF
D gene: TRBD1; clone size: .; V gene: TRBV7-2; J gene: TRBJ1-5; CDR3 DNA: TGTGCCAGCAGCATTAGGACAGGGGCGAATCAGCCCCAGCATTTT; CDR3 protein: CASSIRTGANQPQHF
D gene: .; clone size: .; V gene: TRBV15; J gene: TRBJ1-1; CDR3 DNA: TGTGCCACCAGCCCGGACAGTTACGCTGAAGCTTTCTTT; CDR3 protein: CATSPDSYAEAFF
D gene: TRBD2; clone size: .; V gene: TRBV5-8; J gene: TRBJ2-5; CDR3 DNA: TGTGCCAGCAGCTCGACTAGCGGGGGAGAGACCCAGTACTTC; CDR3 protein: CASSSTSGGETQYF
D gene: .; clone size: .; V gene: TRBV11-1; J gene: TRBJ2-7; CDR3 DNA: TGTGCCAGCAGCTATGGGGCCCAAGTCGAGCAGTACTTC; CDR3 protein: CASSYGAQVEQYF
D gene: .; clone size: .; V gene: TRBV24-1; J gene: TRBJ1-1; CDR3 DNA: TGTGCCACCAGTGTAGGCGGGGGGACTGAAGCTTTCTTT; CDR3 protein: CATSVGGGTEAFF
D gene: .; clone size: .; V gene: TRBV4-2; J gene: TRBJ1-6; CDR3 DNA: TGTGCCAGCAGCCAAGATGAGGGGGGTCCGCCGCGAGGTTCACCCCTCCACTTT; CDR3 protein: CASSQDEGGPPRGSPLHF
D gene: TRBD2; clone size: .; V gene: TRBV7-7; J gene: TRBJ2-3; CDR3 DNA: TGTGCTAGCAGCCCCGGGTGGGCTAGCGGGGGCCCAGATACGCAGTATTTT; CDR3 protein: CASSPGWASGGPDTQYF
D gene: .; clone size: .; V gene: TRBV12-3/TRBV12-4; J gene: TRBJ2-7; CDR3 DNA: TGTGCCAGCAGCGGCAGTTCGGCCGAGCAGTACTTC; CDR3 protein: CASSGSSAEQYF
D gene: .; clone size: .; V gene: TRBV25-1; J gene: TRBJ2-7; CDR3 DNA: TGTGCCAGCAGTGACAGGGCTTACGAGCAGTACTTC; CDR3 protein: CASSDRAYEQYF
D gene: TRBD1; clone size: .; V gene: TRBV5-1; J gene: TRBJ1-4; CDR3 DNA: TGCGCCAGCAGCTCGGGACAGGGCAATGAAAAACTGTTTTTT; CDR3 protein: CASSSGQGNEKLFF
D gene: .; clone size: .; V gene: TRBV28; J gene: TRBJ1-5; CDR3 DNA: TGTGCCAGCTCTGAGGGGACGTTGAGCAATCAGCCCCAGCATTTT; CDR3 protein: CASSEGTLSNQPQHF
D gene: .; clone size: .; V gene: TRBV3-1/TRBV3-2; J gene: TRBJ1-2; CDR3 DNA: TGTGCCAGCAGCCAAGGTGGGGGGGAAAATGGCTACACCTTC; CDR3 protein: CASSQGGGENGYTF
D gene: TRBD1; clone size: .; V gene: TRBV11-1; J gene: TRBJ2-1; CDR3 DNA: TGTGCCAGCAGCTTTTTCGGACAGGCGTACAATGAGCAGTTCTTC; CDR3 protein: CASSFFGQAYNEQFF
D gene: .; clone size: .; V gene: TRBV12-3/TRBV12-4; J gene: TRBJ2-3; CDR3 DNA: TGTGCCAGCAGCGAAATGGGCAGTGGTACGCAGTATTTT; CDR3 protein: CASSEMGSGTQYF
D gene: TRBD1; clone size: .; V gene: TRBV10-3; J gene: TRBJ1-2; CDR3 DNA: TGTGCCATCAGTCTCGGACAGGGGCTTGGCTACACCTTC; CDR3 protein: CAISLGQGLGYTF
D gene: .; clone size: .; V gene: TRBV28; J gene: TRBJ2-7; CDR3 DNA: TGTGCCAGCACCAGGGCCTACGAGCAGTACTTC; CDR3 protein: CASTRAYEQYF
D gene: .; clone size: .; V gene: TRBV18; J gene: TRBJ1-5; CDR3 DNA: TGTGCCAGCTCACCAGTAGGGAATAGCAATCAGCCCCAGCATTTT; CDR3 protein: CASSPVGNSNQPQHF
D gene: TRBD2; clone size: .; V gene: TRBV9; J gene: TRBJ2-3; CDR3 DNA: TGTGCCAGCAGCGGCCCTGAGCGGGGGTTCACAGATACGCAGTATTTT; CDR3 protein: CASSGPERGFTDTQYF
D gene: TRBD2; clone size: .; V gene: TRBV3-1/TRBV3-2; J gene: TRBJ2-1; CDR3 DNA: TGTGCCAGCAGCCCTAGCGGGAGCTACAATGAGCAGTTCTTC; CDR3 protein: CASSPSGSYNEQFF
D gene: .; clone size: once; V gene: TRBV21-1; J gene: TRBJ1-5; CDR3 DNA: TGTGCCAGCATAAAAGGGCGGGGGGCACGCCAGCCCCAGCATTTT; CDR3 protein: CASIKGRGARQPQHF
D gene: TRBD1; clone size: .; V gene: TRBV7-6; J gene: TRBJ1-1; CDR3 DNA: TGTGCCAGCAGCTTGCTCCCGGGACAGACGAACACTGAAGCTTTCTTT; CDR3 protein: CASSLLPGQTNTEAFF
D gene: .; clone size: few; V gene: TRBV9; J gene: TRBJ1-1; CDR3 DNA: TGTGCCAGCAGCGTAGGGTGGACAGCCGAAGCTTTCTTT; CDR3 protein: CASSVGWTAEAFF
D gene: TRBD2; clone size: once; V gene: TRBV27; J gene: TRBJ2-2; CDR3 DNA: TGTGCCAGCAGTCCCACTAGCGGGGGTGGTGGCGGGGAGCTGTTTTTT; CDR3 protein: CASSPTSGGGGGELFF
D gene: .; clone size: few; V gene: TRBV7-8; J gene: TRBJ1-4; CDR3 DNA: TGTGCCAGCAGCTTGTCCGGCGCCCGGTTCCCTCTGAGGGAAAAACTGTTTTTT; CDR3 protein: CASSLSGARFPLREKLFF
D gene: .; clone size: few; V gene: TRBV2; J gene: TRBJ1-3; CDR3 DNA: TGTGCCAGCAGGGATGACGGAGGTTTCTCTGGAAACACCATATATTTT; CDR3 protein: CASRDDGGFSGNTIYF
D gene: .; clone size: .; V gene: TRBV2; J gene: TRBJ1-5; CDR3 DNA: TGTGCCAGCAGTGAGGTGAGATTTCAGCCCCAGCATTTT; CDR3 protein: CASSEVRFQPQHF
D gene: .; clone size: .; V gene: TRBV24-1; J gene: TRBJ1-1; CDR3 DNA: TGTGCCACCATAGCGTGGACTGAAGCTTTCTTT; CDR3 protein: CATIAWTEAFF
D gene: .; clone size: .; V gene: TRBV5-5; J gene: TRBJ2-2; CDR3 DNA: TGTGCCAGCAGCGCGTTGACTAGTATCGGGGAGCTGTTTTTT; CDR3 protein: CASSALTSIGELFF
D gene: .; clone size: .; V gene: TRBV11-2; J gene: TRBJ1-1; CDR3 DNA: TGTGCCAGCAGCGAAGTCGTAGGGGGTAGTGTAAAAGCTTTCTTT; CDR3 protein: CASSEVVGGSVKAFF
D gene: .; clone size: .; V gene: TRBV24-1; J gene: TRBJ1-4; CDR3 DNA: TGTGCCACCAGTGACGGGTCGGCGGCTAATGAAAAACTGTTTTTT; CDR3 protein: CATSDGSAANEKLFF
D gene: .; clone size: once; V gene: TRBV12-3/TRBV12-4; J gene: TRBJ2-7; CDR3 DNA: TGTGCCAGCAGCTCGTCGGCCTACGAGCAGTACTTC; CDR3 protein: CASSSSAYEQYF
D gene: .; clone size: .; V gene: TRBV15; J gene: TRBJ1-1; CDR3 DNA: TGTGCCACCCAAGCTAACACGAACACTGAAGCTTTCTTT; CDR3 protein: CATQANTNTEAFF
D gene: TRBD1; clone size: .; V gene: TRBV7-8; J gene: TRBJ1-4; CDR3 DNA: TGTGCCAGCAGCTTGGGACAGGGGGCAACTAATGAAAAACTGTTTTTT; CDR3 protein: CASSLGQGATNEKLFF